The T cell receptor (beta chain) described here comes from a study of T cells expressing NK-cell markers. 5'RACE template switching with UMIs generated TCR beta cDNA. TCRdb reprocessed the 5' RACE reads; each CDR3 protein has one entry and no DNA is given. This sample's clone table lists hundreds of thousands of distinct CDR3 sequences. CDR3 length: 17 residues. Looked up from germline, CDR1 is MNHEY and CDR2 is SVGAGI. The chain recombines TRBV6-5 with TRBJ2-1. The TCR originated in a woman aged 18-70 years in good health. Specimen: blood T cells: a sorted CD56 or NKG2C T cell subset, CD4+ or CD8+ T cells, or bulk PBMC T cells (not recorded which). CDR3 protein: CASSYSKWGGSYNEQFF.